What follows is one T cell receptor (beta chain) and its context. Its antigen specificity is not known. Nothing much larger sits one base from this clone, and base qualities are not available. Per the publication, the time point label means: before neoadjuvant nivolumab. Patients were newly diagnosed with stage II-IVA oral cavity squamous cell carcinoma and had received no prior systemic or radiation treatment. The cohort was made up of patients with locally advanced, HPV-negative oral cavity squamous cell carcinoma. The samples were obtained from a longitudinal correlative study of a single-arm phase II trial testing neoadjuvant nivolumab in oral cavity squamous cell carcinoma. Subject-matched pre- and post-treatment PBMCs and tumors from three responders and three non-responders were subjected to genomic DNA-based TCRbeta sequencing. For tumor tissue, genomic DNA extraction relied on the Maxwell RSC DNA from Tissue kit.

For survey sequencing of tumor libraries, mostly 4.8 ug of input genomic DNA was used, and two replicates were run per sample. Following the manufacturer's instructions, the team built TCRbeta libraries using the immunoSEQ hsTCRbeta kit. Sequencing of the completed libraries took place using an Illumina NovaSeq 6000 S4 flow cell after they had been pooled to about 3 nM. The original pipeline was this. The immunoSEQ Analyzer handled quality control and preprocessing of the raw data. The analysis was restricted to productive rearrangements, with each unique CDR3 amino acid sequence defining a clonotype. Repertoire clonality was estimated as the Gini-Simpson index, which was calculated using the R package tcR. Student's t test was used to compare Gini indices, while Pearson correlation assessed associations with tumor size change. Sourced from immuneACCESS, this table was stored by TCRdb with only in-frame sequences that have V and J called. A share of the clones is absent; for the studies checked, an unresolved V gene accounts for under half, and the remainder has no known explanation. From that table come the V and J calls and clone size; the DNA was used to work out D and trimming. For this sample the table gives about 5,700 clones, of which about three fifths were detected only once. The ten largest make up around 8.3% of the sample.

These data belong to a study of neoadjuvant anti-PD-1 for oral cavity cancer listed by TCRdb under 2021. At the level of the whole study: Three to four biweekly doses of nivolumab at 3 mg/kg were mostly administered to patients before curative-intent surgical resection. Patients who did not progress were given a fourth nivolumab dose at about day 43 and had definitive surgical resection on days 50-56. Responders were defined as patients with complete response, partial response or stable disease by RECIST 1.1; non-responders were defined as patients with progression. There were about a dozen patients in the parent correlative cohort, and the response rate was around 30%. The full study reports these points: Only a few patients per response group were included in the TCR analyses, and larger cohorts for validation were called for by the authors. Higher pretreatment blood Treg/Th17 ratios correlated with both higher pretreatment blood TCRbeta clonality and lower post-treatment tumor TCRbeta clonality. Larger post-treatment sizes of preexisting intratumoral clones correlated with greater tumor shrinkage, suggesting expansion of preexisting clones contributed to response.

Source: tumor tissue, taken before nivolumab (anti-PD-1) treatment. This receptor was obtained from a person aged 40 to 85 with oral cavity squamous cell carcinoma.

The DNA is TGTGCCAGCAGCCCCGGGACTAGCGGGAGTGGGCAGTATTTT. This gives the protein CASSPGTSGSGQYF. The sequence is built from TRBV7-3 and TRBJ2-3, and 14 bases in between align with TRBD2. From the cysteine up to the phenylalanine, the CDR3 has a length of 14 residues. Of all the DNA, just the CDR3 is kept, 42 bases in frame from base 1. Sequences SGHTA (CDR1) and FQGTGA (CDR2) are obtained from the germline V gene. The germline V and J ends show losses of 5 bases and 11 bases respectively, and no gene match explains 6 bases of the junction. Beyond the CDR3, the reference TRBV7-3 and TRBJ2-3 genes provide the residues; the full variable domain reads: GAGVSQTPSNKVTEKGKYVELRCDPISGHTALYWYRQSLGQGPEFLIYFQGTGAADDSGLPNDRFFAVRPEGSVSTLKIQRTERGDSAVYLCASSPGTSGSGQYFGPGTRLTVL.